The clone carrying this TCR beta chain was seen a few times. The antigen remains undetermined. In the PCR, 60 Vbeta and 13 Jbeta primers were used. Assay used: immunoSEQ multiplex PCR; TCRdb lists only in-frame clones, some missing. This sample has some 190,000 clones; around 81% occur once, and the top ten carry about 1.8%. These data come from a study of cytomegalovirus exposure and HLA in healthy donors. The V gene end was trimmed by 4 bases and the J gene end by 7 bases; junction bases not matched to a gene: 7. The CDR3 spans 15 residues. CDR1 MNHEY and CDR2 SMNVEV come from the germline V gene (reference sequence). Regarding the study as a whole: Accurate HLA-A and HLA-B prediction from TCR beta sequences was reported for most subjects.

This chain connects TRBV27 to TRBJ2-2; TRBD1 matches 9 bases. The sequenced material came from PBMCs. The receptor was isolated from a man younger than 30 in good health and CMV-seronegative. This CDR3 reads CASSSGTGYSGELFF. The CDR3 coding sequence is TGTGCCAGCAGTTCCGGGACAGGGTACAGCGGGGAGCTGTTTTTT.